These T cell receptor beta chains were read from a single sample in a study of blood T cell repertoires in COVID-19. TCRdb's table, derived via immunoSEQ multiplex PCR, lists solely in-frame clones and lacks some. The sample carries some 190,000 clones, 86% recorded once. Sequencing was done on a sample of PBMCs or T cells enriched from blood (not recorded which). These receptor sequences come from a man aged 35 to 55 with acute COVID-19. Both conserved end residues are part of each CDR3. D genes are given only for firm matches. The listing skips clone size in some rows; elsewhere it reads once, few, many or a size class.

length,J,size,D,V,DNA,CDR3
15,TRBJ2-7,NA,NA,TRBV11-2,TGTGCCAGCAGCTTAGATCATGGTAACTTCTACGAGCAGTACTTC,CASSLDHGNFYEQYF
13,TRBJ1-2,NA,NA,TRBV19,TGTGCCAGTAGGTCCCAAGCGATCTATGGCTACACCTTC,CASRSQAIYGYTF
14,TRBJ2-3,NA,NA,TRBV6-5,TGTGCCAGCAAAGAGGCCCCTAGCACAGATACGCAGTATTTT,CASKEAPSTDTQYF
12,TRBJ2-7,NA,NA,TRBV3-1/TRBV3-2,TGTGCCAGCAGCCACCGTTACTACGAGCAGTACTTC,CASSHRYYEQYF
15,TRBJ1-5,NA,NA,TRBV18,TGTGCCAGCTCACCGCCCGGAGGGAGGAATCAGCCCCAGCATTTT,CASSPPGGRNQPQHF
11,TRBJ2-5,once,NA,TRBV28,TGTGCCACCACGGTCCAAGAGACCCAGTACTTC,CATTVQETQYF
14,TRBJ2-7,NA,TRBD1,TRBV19,TGTGCCAGTAGTATGGGGACAGGGCGCTACGAGCAGTACTTC,CASSMGTGRYEQYF
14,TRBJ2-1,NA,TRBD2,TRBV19,TGTGCCAGTAGGGGACTAGCGGGTAGGTATGAGCAGTTCTTC,CASRGLAGRYEQFF
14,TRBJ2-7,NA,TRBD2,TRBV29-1,TGCAGCGTTGAACTAGCGGTGATACCCTACGAGCAGTACTTC,CSVELAVIPYEQYF
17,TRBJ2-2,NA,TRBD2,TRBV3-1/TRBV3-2,TGTGCCAGCAGCCAGGAAAATAGCGGGAGGCTTTGGCCTGTGCTGTTTTTT,CASSQENSGRLWPVLFF